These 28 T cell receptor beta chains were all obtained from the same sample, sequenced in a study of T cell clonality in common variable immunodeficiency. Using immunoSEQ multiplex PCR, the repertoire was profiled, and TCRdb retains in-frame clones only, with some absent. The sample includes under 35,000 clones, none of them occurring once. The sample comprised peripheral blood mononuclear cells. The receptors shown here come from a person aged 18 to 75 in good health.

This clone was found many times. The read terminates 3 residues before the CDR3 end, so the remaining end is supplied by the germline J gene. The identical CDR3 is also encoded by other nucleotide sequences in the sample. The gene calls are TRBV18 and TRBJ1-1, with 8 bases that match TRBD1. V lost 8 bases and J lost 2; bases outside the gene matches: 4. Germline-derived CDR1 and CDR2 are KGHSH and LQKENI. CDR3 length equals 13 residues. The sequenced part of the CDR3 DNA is TGTGCCAGCCAGGGACAGGCTAACACTGAA. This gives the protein CASQGQANTE. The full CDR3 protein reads CASQGQANTEAFF.

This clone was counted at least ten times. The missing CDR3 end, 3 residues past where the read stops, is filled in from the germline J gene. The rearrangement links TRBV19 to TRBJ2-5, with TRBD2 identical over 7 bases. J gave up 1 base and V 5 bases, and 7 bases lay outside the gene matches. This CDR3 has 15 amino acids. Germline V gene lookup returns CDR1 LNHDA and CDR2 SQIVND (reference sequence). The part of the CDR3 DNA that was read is TGTGCCAGTAGTTCCCGAGCGGGGCTCCAAGAGACC. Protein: CASSSRAGLQET. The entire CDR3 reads CASSSRAGLQETQYF.

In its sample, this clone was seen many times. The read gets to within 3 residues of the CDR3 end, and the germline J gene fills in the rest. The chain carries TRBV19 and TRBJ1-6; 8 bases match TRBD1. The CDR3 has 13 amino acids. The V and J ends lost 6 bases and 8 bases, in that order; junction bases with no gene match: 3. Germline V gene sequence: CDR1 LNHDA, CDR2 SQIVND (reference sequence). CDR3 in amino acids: CASRQGAYSPLHF. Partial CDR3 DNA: TGTGCCAGTAGGCAGGGGGCTTATTCACCC.

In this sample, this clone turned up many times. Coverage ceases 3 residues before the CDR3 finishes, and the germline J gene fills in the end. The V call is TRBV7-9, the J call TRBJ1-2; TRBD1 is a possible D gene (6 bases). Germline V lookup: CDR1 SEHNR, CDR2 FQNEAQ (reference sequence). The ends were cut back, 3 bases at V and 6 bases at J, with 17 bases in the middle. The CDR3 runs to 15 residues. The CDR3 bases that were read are TGTGCCAGCAGCTTCGGACAGCCAGAGACAGATGGC. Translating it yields CASSFGQPETDG. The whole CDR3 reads CASSFGQPETDGYTF.

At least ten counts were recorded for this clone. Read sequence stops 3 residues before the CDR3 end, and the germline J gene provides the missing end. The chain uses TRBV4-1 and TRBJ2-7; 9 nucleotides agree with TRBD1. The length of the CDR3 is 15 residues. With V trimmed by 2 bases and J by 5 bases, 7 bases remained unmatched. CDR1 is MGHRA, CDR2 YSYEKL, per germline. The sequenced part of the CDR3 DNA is TGCGCCAGCAGCCAACCGGGACAGGGCCAACACGAG. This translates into CASSQPGQGQHE. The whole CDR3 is CASSQPGQGQHEQYF.

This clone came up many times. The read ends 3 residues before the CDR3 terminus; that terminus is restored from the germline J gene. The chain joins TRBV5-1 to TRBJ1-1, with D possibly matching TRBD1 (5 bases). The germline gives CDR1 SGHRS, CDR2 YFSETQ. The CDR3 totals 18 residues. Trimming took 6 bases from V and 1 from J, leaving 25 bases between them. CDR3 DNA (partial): TGCGCCAGCACCTTATACGGTACGGGAGGGGCTTCGAACACTGAA. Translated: CASTLYGTGGASNTE. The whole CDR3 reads CASTLYGTGGASNTEAFF.

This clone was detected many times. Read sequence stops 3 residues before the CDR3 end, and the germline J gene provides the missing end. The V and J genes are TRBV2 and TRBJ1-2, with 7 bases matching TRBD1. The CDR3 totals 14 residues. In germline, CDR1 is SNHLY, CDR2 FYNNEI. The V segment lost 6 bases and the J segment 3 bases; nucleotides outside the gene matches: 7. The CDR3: CASRLLGTDYGYTF. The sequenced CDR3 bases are TGTGCCAGCAGACTGCTCGGGACAGACTATGGC.

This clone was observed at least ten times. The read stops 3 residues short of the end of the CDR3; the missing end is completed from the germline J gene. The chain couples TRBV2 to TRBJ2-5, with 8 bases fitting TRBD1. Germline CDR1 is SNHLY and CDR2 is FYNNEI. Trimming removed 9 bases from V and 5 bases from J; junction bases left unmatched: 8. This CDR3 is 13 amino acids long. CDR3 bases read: TGTGCCAGAGAAACAGGGGGACGGGAGACC. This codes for CARETGGRET. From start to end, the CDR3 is CARETGGRETQYF.

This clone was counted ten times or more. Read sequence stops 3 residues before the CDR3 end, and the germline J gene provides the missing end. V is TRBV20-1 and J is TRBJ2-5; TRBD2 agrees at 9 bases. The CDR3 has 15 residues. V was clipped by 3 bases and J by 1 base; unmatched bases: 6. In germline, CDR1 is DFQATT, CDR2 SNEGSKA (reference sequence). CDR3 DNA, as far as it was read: TGCAGTGCTAGTTTTACTAGCGGGTTCCAAGAGACC. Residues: CSASFTSGFQET. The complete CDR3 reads CSASFTSGFQETQYF.

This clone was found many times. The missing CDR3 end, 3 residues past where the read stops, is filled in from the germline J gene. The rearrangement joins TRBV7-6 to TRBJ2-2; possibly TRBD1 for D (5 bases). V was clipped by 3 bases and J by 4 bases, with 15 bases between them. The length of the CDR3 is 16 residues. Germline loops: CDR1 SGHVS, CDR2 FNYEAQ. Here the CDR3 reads CASSFSGRAATGELFF. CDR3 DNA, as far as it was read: TGTGCCAGCAGCTTCTCTGGCAGGGCGGCCACCGGGGAG.

CDR3 DNA (partial): TGTGCCAGTACCGTCTCGGCTAGCGGAGCTGCCTACGAG. This codes for CASTVSASGAAYE. The CDR3 reads in full as CASTVSASGAAYEAFF. This chain uses TRBV19 with TRBJ1-1; D not resolved. The read is 3 residues too short to cover the CDR3 end, so that end is filled in from the germline J gene. CDR3 length: 16 amino acids. Germline V gene lookup returns CDR1 LNHDA and CDR2 SQIVND (reference sequence).

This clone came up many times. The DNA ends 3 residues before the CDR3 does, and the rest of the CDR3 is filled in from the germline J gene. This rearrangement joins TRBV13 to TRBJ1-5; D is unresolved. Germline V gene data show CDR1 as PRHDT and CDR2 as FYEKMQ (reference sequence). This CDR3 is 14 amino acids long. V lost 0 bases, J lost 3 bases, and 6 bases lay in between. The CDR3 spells CASSLGGLNQPQHF. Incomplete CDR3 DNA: TGTGCCAGCAGCTTAGGGGGCCTCAATCAGCCC. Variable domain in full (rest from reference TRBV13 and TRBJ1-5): AAGVIQSPRHLIKEKRETATLKCYPIPRHDTVYWYQQGPGQDPQFLISFYEKMQSDKGSIPDRFSAQQFSDYHSELNMSSLELGDSALYFCASSLGGLNQPQHFGDGTRLSIL.

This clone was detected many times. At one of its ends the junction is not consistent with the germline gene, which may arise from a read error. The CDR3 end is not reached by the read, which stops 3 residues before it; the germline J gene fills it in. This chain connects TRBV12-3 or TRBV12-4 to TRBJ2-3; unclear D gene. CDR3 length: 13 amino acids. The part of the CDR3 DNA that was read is TGTGCCAGCAGTTTAGCGAGGCCAGAAACG. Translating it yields CASSLARPET. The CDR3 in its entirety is CASSLARPETQYF.

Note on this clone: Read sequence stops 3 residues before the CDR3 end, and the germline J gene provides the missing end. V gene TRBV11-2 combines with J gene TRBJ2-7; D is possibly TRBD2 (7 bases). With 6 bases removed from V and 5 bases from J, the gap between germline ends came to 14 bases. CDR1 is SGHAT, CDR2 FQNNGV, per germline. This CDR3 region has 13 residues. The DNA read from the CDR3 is TGTGCCAGCAGTAGAGGGGGGGCGGACGAG. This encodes CASSRGGADE. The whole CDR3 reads CASSRGGADEQYF.

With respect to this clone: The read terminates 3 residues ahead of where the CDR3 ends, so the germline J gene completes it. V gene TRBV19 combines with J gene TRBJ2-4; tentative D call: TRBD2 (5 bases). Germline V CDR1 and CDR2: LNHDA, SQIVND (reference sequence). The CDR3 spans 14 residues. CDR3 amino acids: CASSIAGDEYGQYF. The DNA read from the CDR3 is TGTGCCAGTAGTATCGCCGGGGATGAGTATGGT.

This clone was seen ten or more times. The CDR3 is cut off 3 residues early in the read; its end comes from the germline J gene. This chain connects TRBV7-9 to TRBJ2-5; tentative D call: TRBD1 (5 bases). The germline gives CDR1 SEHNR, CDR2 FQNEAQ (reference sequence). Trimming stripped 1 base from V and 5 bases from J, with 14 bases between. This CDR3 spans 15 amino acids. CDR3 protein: CASSLEGRGLETQYF. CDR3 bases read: TGTGCCAGCAGCTTAGAGGGTAGGGGATTGGAGACC.

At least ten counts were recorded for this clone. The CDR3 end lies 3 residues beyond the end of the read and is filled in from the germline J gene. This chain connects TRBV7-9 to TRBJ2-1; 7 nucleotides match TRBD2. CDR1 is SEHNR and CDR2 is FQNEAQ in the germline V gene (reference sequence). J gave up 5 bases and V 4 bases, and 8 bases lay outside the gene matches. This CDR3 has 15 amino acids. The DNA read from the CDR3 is TGTGCCAGCAGCTCCGGGACGGGGGGAGACAATGAG. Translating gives CASSSGTGGDNE. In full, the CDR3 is CASSSGTGGDNEQFF.

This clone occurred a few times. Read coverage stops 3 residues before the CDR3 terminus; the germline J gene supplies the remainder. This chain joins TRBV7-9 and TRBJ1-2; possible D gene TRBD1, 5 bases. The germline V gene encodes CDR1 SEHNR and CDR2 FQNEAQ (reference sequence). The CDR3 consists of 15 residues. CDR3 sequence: CASSLGTSGSYDYTF. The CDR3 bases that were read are TGTGCCAGCAGCTTGGGGACTAGCGGTTCCTACGAC.

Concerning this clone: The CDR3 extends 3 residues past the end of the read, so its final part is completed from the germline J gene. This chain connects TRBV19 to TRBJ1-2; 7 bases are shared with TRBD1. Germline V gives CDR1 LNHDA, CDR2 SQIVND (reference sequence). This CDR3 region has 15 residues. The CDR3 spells CASKNTVGGTDTYTF. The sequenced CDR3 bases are TGTGCCAGTAAGAATACTGTGGGAGGGACAGATACC.

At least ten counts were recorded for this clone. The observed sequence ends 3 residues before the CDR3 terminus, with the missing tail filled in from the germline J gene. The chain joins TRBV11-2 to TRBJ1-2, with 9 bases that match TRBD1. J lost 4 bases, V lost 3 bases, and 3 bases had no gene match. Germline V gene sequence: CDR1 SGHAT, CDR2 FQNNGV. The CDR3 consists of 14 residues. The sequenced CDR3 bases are TGTGCCAGCAGCTTCGACAGGGGGAGCTATGGC. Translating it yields CASSFDRGSYG. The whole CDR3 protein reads CASSFDRGSYGYTF.

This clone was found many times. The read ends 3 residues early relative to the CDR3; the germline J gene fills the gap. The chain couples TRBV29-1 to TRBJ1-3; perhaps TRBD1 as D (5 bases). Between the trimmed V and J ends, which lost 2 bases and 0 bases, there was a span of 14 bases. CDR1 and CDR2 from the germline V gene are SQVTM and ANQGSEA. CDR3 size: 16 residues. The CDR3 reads CSVERGGVNSGNTIYF. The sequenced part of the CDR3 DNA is TGCAGCGTTGAACGGGGGGGAGTGAACTCTGGAAACACC. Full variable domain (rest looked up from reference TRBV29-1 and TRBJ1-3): SAVISQKPSRDICQRGTSLTIQCQVDSQVTMMFWYRQQPGQSLTLIATANQGSEATYESGFVIDKFPISRPNLTFSTLTVSNMSPEDSSIYLCSVERGGVNSGNTIYFGEGSWLTVV.

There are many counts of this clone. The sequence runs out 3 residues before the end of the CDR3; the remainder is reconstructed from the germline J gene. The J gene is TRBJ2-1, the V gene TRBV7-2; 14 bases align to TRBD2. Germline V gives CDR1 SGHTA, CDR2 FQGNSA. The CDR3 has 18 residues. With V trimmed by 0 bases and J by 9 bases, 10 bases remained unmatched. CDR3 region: CASSLAEGLAGDSGEQFF. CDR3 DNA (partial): TGTGCCAGCAGCTTAGCTGAGGGACTAGCGGGAGACTCGGGTGAG.

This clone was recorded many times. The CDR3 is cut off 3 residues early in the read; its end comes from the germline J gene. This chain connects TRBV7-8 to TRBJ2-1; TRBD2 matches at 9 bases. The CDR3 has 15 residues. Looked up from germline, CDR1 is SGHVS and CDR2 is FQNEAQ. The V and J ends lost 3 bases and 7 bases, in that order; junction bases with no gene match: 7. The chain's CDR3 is CASSFRSGSRNEQFF. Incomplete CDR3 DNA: TGTGCCAGCAGCTTTCGTAGCGGGAGTCGAAATGAG.

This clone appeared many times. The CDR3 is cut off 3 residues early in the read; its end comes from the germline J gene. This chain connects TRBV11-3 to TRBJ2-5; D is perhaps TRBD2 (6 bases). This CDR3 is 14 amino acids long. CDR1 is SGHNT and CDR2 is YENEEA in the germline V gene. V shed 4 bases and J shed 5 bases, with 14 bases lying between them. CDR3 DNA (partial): TGTGCCAGCAGCTCTAATCGGGCGGGGGAGACC. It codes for CASSSNRAGET. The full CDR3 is CASSSNRAGETQYF.

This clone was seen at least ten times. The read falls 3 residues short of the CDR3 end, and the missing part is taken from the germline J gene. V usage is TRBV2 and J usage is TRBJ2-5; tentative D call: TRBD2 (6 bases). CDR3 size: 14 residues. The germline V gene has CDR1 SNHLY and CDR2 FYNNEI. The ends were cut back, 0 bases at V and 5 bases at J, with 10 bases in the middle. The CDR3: CASSEAPGVETQYF. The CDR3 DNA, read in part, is TGTGCCAGCAGTGAAGCCCCGGGGGTGGAGACC.

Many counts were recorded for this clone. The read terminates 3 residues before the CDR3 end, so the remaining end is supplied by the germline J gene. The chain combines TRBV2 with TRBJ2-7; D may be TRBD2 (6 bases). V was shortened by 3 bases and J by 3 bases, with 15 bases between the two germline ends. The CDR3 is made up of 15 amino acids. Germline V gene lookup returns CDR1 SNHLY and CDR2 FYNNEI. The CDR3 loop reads CASSDRVTGVYEQYF. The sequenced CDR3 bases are TGTGCCAGCAGTGATAGAGTTACGGGGGTCTACGAG.

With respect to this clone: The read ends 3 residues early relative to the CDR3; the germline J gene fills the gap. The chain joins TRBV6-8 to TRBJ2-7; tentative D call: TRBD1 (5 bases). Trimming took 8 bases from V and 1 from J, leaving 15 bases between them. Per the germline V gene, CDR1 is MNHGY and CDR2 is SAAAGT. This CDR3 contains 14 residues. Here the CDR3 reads CASGYWGPSYEQYF. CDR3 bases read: TGTGCCAGCGGCTATTGGGGCCCTTCCTACGAG.

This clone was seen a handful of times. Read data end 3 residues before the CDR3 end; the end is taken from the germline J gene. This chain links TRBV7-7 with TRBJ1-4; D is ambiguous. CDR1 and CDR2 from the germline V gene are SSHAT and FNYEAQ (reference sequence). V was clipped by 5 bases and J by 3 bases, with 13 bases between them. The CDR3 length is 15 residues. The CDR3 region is CASSNTAAANEKLFF. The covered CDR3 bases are TGTGCCAGCAGCAACACGGCGGCAGCTAATGAAAAA.